Given below is one TCR beta chain in context. Measured with immunoSEQ multiplex PCR; TCRdb has only the in-frame clones, and not every one. The sample records 120,000 or so clones, over 70% being singletons. These data originate in a study of blood T cell repertoires in COVID-19. The sequence derives from a woman aged 70-85 years with acute or convalescent COVID-19. The sequenced sample consisted of peripheral blood.

The CDR3 DNA follows: TGCGCCAGCAGCCTCCAGACAGGGTCCTACGAGCAGTACTTC. This sequence encodes CASSLQTGSYEQYF. The chain is built from TRBV4-1 and TRBJ2-7, with 7 nucleotides matching TRBD1. The germline CDR1 and CDR2 sequences are MGHRA and YSYEKL. V lost 4 bases and J lost 1; bases outside the gene matches: 4. The CDR3 sequence is 14 residues long.